Listed below are T cell receptor beta chains from one sample, sequenced in a study of multiple sclerosis patients with progressive multifocal leukoencephalopathy. TCRdb keeps only in-frame clones here, not all; method: immunoSEQ multiplex PCR. This sample carries over 20,000 clones, 91% of them seen once, and the ten largest clones take around 2%. The source material was PBMCs, sampled from a patient treated with natalizumab. These receptors originate from a man under 40 with multiple sclerosis. CDR3s include the opening cysteine and the closing phenylalanine or tryptophan. Fields, in order: J gene, D gene, V gene, clone size, CDR3 protein, CDR3 DNA. A D gene is named only where the DNA matches it firmly. The size field is filled for only some rows; it gives once, few, many or a size class.

>TRBJ2-7|TRBD2|TRBV27|.
CASSFSGEGGTYEQYF
TGTGCCAGCAGTTTCTCCGGGGAGGGAGGTACCTACGAGCAGTACTTC
>TRBJ1-5|TRBD1|TRBV30|.
CASGQGNQPQHF
TGTGCCTCGGGACAGGGGAATCAGCCCCAGCATTTT
>TRBJ1-1|.|TRBV7-6|.
CASSLGSLGGTEAFF
TGTGCCAGCAGCTTAGGGTCACTGGGAGGGACTGAAGCTTTCTTT
>TRBJ2-1|.|TRBV7-6|.
CASSLARPSSYNEQFF
TGTGCCAGCAGCTTGGCGCGGCCCAGCTCCTACAATGAGCAGTTCTTC
>TRBJ2-3|TRBD1|TRBV27|.
CASNRQGWTDTQYF
TGTGCCAGCAACCGACAGGGTTGGACAGATACGCAGTATTTT
>TRBJ2-3|TRBD2|TRBV5-8|.
CASSLVLLAGSPDTQYF
TGTGCCAGCAGCTTGGTCCTACTAGCGGGGTCCCCAGATACGCAGTATTTT
>TRBJ1-4|TRBD1|TRBV5-6|once
CASSLVRGRLVNEKLFF
TGTGCCAGCAGCTTGGTCAGGGGGCGCCTGGTTAATGAAAAACTGTTTTTT
>TRBJ2-1|TRBD2|TRBV9|.
CASSGLAGGPNEQFF
TGTGCCAGCAGCGGACTAGCGGGAGGGCCGAATGAGCAGTTCTTC
>TRBJ2-1|TRBD1|TRBV6-1|once
CASSADRGRGNEQFF
TGTGCCAGCAGCGCTGACAGGGGGCGCGGTAATGAGCAGTTCTTC
>TRBJ2-2|.|TRBV6-4|.
CASSDSRVTGELFF
TGTGCCAGCAGTGACTCTAGGGTCACCGGGGAGCTGTTTTTT
>TRBJ2-2|TRBD2|TRBV4-1|.
CASSPYRPGTSGSPVGELFF
TGCGCCAGCAGCCCTTACCGACCCGGGACTAGCGGGAGTCCTGTCGGGGAGCTGTTTTTT
>TRBJ1-5|.|TRBV5-5|.
CASTLGQGDNQPQHF
TGTGCCAGCACCTTGGGGCAGGGAGACAATCAGCCCCAGCATTTT
>TRBJ1-1|TRBD1|TRBV27|.
CASSPSTGTNTEAFF
TGTGCCAGCAGTCCCTCGACAGGGACGAACACTGAAGCTTTCTTT
>TRBJ2-7|.|TRBV10-3|.
CAISGLGPERMGEQYF
TGTGCCATCAGTGGACTAGGACCCGAGAGAATGGGCGAGCAGTACTTC
>TRBJ2-5|TRBD1|TRBV6-5|.
CASSSDRGQETQYF
TGTGCCAGCAGTTCAGACAGGGGGCAAGAGACCCAGTACTTC
>TRBJ2-1|.|TRBV29-1|.
CSATGLWNNEQFF
TGCAGCGCAACAGGGCTATGGAACAATGAGCAGTTCTTC
>TRBJ2-5|TRBD2|TRBV9|.
CASSASGETQYF
TGTGCCAGCAGCGCTAGCGGGGAGACCCAGTACTTC
>TRBJ1-1|.|TRBV15|.
CATSTPRLRDTEAFF
TGTGCCACCAGCACCCCCAGGCTAAGGGACACTGAAGCTTTCTTT
>TRBJ2-1|.|TRBV19|.
CASSITLSSSYNEQFF
TGTGCCAGTAGTATTACCCTGTCCAGCTCCTACAATGAGCAGTTCTTC
>TRBJ2-5|TRBD2|TRBV19|.
CASRTQRGETQYF
TGTGCCAGTAGGACCCAGCGGGGGGAGACCCAGTACTTC
>TRBJ1-2|.|TRBV4-3|.
CASSQDRGYYGYTF
TGCGCCAGCAGCCAAGACAGGGGTTACTATGGCTACACCTTC
>TRBJ1-4|.|TRBV11-3|.
CASTPTGATNEKLFF
TGTGCCAGCACCCCAACGGGCGCAACTAATGAAAAACTGTTTTTT
>TRBJ1-1|.|TRBV9|.
CASSRLSRNTEAFF
TGTGCCAGCAGCCGGCTGTCGCGGAACACTGAAGCTTTCTTT
>TRBJ1-1|.|TRBV27|.
CASSSRTEAFF
TGTGCCAGCAGTTCACGCACTGAAGCTTTCTTT
>TRBJ2-5|.|TRBV11-2|.
CASSPLTTRGQYF
TGTGCCAGCAGCCCCCTCACGACGAGGGGCCAGTACTTC
>TRBJ1-4|.|TRBV11-3|.
CASTDGSNEKLFF
TGTGCCAGCACAGACGGATCAAATGAAAAACTGTTTTTT
>TRBJ2-1|TRBD1|TRBV19|.
CASSMTGTGHNEQFF
TGTGCCAGTAGTATGACCGGGACAGGACACAATGAGCAGTTCTTC
>TRBJ2-2|TRBD1|TRBV11-2|.
CASSLYRGANTGELFF
TGTGCCAGCAGCTTATACAGGGGAGCGAACACCGGGGAGCTGTTTTTT
>TRBJ2-6|.|TRBV30|.
CAWSVLGYSGANVLTF
TGTGCCTGGAGTGTACTCGGCTACTCTGGGGCCAACGTCCTGACTTTC
>TRBJ2-1|TRBD2|TRBV4-3|.
CASSQDGGSAPYNEQFF
TGCGCCAGCAGCCAAGATGGCGGGAGTGCCCCCTACAATGAGCAGTTCTTC
>TRBJ2-7|.|TRBV12-2|once
CASRWTGKTYEQYF
TGTGCAAGTCGCTGGACTGGAAAAACCTACGAGCAGTACTTC
>TRBJ2-6|.|TRBV7-9|.
CASSPGAWGANVLTF
TGTGCCAGCAGTCCAGGGGCGTGGGGGGCCAACGTCCTGACTTTC
>TRBJ2-1|TRBD2|TRBV10-3|.
CAISESQAGVLNEQFF
TGTGCCATCAGTGAGTCTCAGGCGGGAGTGCTTAATGAGCAGTTCTTC
>TRBJ2-3|TRBD2|TRBV7-2|.
CASSSTSGITDTQYF
TGTGCCAGCAGCTCGACTAGCGGGATCACAGATACGCAGTATTTT
>TRBJ2-1|TRBD2|TRBV5-1|.
CASSRRTSDEQFF
TGCGCCAGCAGCAGGCGGACTAGCGATGAGCAGTTCTTC
>TRBJ2-1|TRBD2|TRBV7-9|.
CASSLAGGPEEQFF
TGTGCCAGCAGCTTAGCGGGAGGGCCTGAGGAGCAGTTCTTC
>TRBJ1-4|.|TRBV18|.
CASSPTRLNEKLFF
TGTGCCAGCTCACCTACCAGGCTTAATGAAAAACTGTTTTTT
>TRBJ1-1|.|TRBV7-3|.
CASSSSAQGNTEAFF
TGTGCCAGCAGCTCCTCGGCGCAGGGAAACACTGAAGCTTTCTTT
>TRBJ2-5|TRBD1|TRBV5-1|.
CASLNWDRGERETQYF
TGCGCCAGCCTCAATTGGGACAGGGGCGAACGGGAGACCCAGTACTTC
>TRBJ2-4|TRBD1|TRBV7-2|.
CASSPRGTGSYFAKNIQYF
TGTGCCAGCAGCCCAAGGGGGACAGGCTCTTACTTTGCCAAAAACATTCAGTACTTC
>TRBJ2-5|.|TRBV11-3|.
CASSPELGQETQYF
TGTGCCAGCAGCCCTGAGTTGGGCCAAGAGACCCAGTACTTC
>TRBJ1-1|.|TRBV7-6|.
CASSLGGAGTEAFF
TGTGCCAGCAGCTTAGGGGGCGCGGGGACTGAAGCTTTCTTT
>TRBJ2-7|.|TRBV5-6|.
CASSFLGNYEQYF
TGTGCCAGCAGCTTTCTCGGAAACTACGAGCAGTACTTC
>TRBJ2-2|TRBD1|TRBV4-3|.
CASSQETGFAGELFF
TGCGCCAGCAGCCAGGAGACAGGGTTCGCCGGGGAGCTGTTTTTT
>TRBJ1-1|.|TRBV4-3|.
CASSFQGGGEAFF
TGCGCCAGCAGCTTCCAGGGTGGGGGAGAAGCTTTCTTT
>TRBJ2-1|.|TRBV27|.
CASSLLPKTDEQFF
TGTGCCAGCAGTTTATTGCCTAAAACGGATGAGCAGTTCTTC
>TRBJ1-1|.|TRBV29-1|.
CSVYITVRGTEAFF
TGCAGCGTTTATATTACAGTACGGGGCACTGAAGCTTTCTTT
>TRBJ2-2|.|TRBV9|few
CASSVGTVTAGELFF
TGTGCCAGCAGCGTAGGGACAGTAACCGCCGGGGAGCTGTTTTTT
>TRBJ2-3|.|TRBV7-9|.
CASSLLGEGTDTQYF
TGTGCCAGCAGCTTATTGGGGGAGGGCACAGATACGCAGTATTTT
>TRBJ2-1|.|TRBV5-5|.
CASSLTSGRHNEQFF
TGTGCCAGCAGCTTGACTTCAGGGAGGCACAATGAGCAGTTCTTC
>TRBJ2-5|TRBD2|TRBV4-3|.
CASSQVGAGDRETQYF
TGCGCCAGCAGCCAAGTGGGAGCGGGAGATAGAGAGACCCAGTACTTC
>TRBJ1-4|TRBD1|TRBV2|.
CASSEEQGWSEKLFF
TGTGCCAGCAGTGAAGAACAGGGGTGGAGTGAAAAACTGTTTTTT
>TRBJ1-5|TRBD1|TRBV6-6|.
CASRPRQGSNQPQHF
TGTGCCAGCAGGCCCCGACAGGGGAGCAATCAGCCCCAGCATTTT
>TRBJ2-2|.|TRBV25-1|.
CASSDIQTNTGELFF
TGTGCCAGCAGTGATATTCAGACGAACACCGGGGAGCTGTTTTTT